These 12 T cell receptor beta chains were all obtained from the same sample, sequenced in a study of T cells in Graves' hyperthyroidism and ophthalmopathy. Amplified TCR beta CDR3 regions came from RNA transcripts. The primer set for the first-round RT-PCR of the TCR CDR3 was HTBI. MiXCR was run by TCRdb on the multiplex PCR reads, yielding one entry per CDR3 protein. The sample has around 99,000 distinct CDR3 sequences, 16% seen once; the top ten hold 42%. The sequenced sample consisted of blood. The receptors originated from a woman in her forties or fifties with Graves' hyperthyroidism.

This clonotype was seen many times. This chain connects TRBV6-5 to TRBJ1-1; D is unresolved. The CDR3 runs 15 residues. V was pared by 0 bases and J by 0 bases, with 8 bases between. The germline V gene encodes CDR1 MNHEY and CDR2 SVGAGI. The CDR3 DNA sequence: TGTGCCAGCAGTTACTCCGGAGGGTTGAACACTGAAGCTTTCTTT. Amino acid sequence: CASSYSGGLNTEAFF.

This chain connects TRBV20-1 to TRBJ2-3; D may be TRBD2 (6 bases). The CDR3 is made up of 13 amino acids. CDR1 DFQATT and CDR2 SNEGSKA come from the germline V gene (reference sequence). V lost 3 bases, J lost 6 bases, and 13 bases lay in between. CDR3 bases: TGCAGTGCTAGTGGGGAGGCTCAGGATACGCAGTATTTT. Residues: CSASGEAQDTQYF.

This clonotype was detected many times. The chain employs TRBV4-1 and TRBJ1-6; D is uncertain. The V end lost 1 base, the J end lost 6 bases, and 10 bases lay between the germline ends. Germline CDR1 is MGHRA and CDR2 is YSYEKL. The CDR3 totals 15 residues. The CDR3 DNA is TGCGCCAGCAGCCAAGGAGGAAGATCTAATTCACCCCTCCACTTT. This codes for CASSQGGRSNSPLHF.

Many counts were recorded for this clonotype. The chain joins TRBV5-6 to TRBJ2-1, with D possibly matching TRBD1 (6 bases). Per the germline V gene, CDR1 is SGHDT and CDR2 is YYEEEE. V shed 8 bases and J shed 2 bases, with 17 bases lying between them. This CDR3 region has 15 residues. In DNA, the CDR3 is TGTGCCAGTAGGGGGTTAGCGAGGACCTACAATGAGCAGTTCTTC. Protein: CASRGLARTYNEQFF.

Only a few counts were recorded for this clonotype. The rearrangement links TRBV7-3 to TRBJ2-6, with a weak D call TRBD1 (7 bases). The germline gives CDR1 SGHTA, CDR2 FQGTGA. The V end lost 5 bases, the J end lost 1 base, and 18 bases lay between the germline ends. The length of the CDR3 is 18 residues. The DNA for the CDR3 is TGTGCCAGCAGCCCAGGGGGGCAGGGCTCTTCTGGGGCCAACGTCCTGACTTTC. It specifies CASSPGGQGSSGANVLTF.

This clonotype has ten or more counts. The V and J genes are TRBV19 and TRBJ2-1, with 10 bases fitting TRBD2. The CDR3 loop spans 17 amino acids. The germline V gene has CDR1 LNHDA and CDR2 SQIVND (reference sequence). V dropped 3 bases and J dropped 0; count of bases not matched to a gene: 5. The DNA of the CDR3 is TGTGCCAGTAGTATCGGACTAGCGGTCAGCTCCTACAATGAGCAGTTCTTC. Amino acid sequence: CASSIGLAVSSYNEQFF.

The chain is built from TRBV20-1 and TRBJ2-3; D assignment may be TRBD1 or TRBD2 (6 bases each). This CDR3 is built from 15 residues. The germline V gene encodes CDR1 DFQATT and CDR2 SNEGSKA (reference sequence). The ends were cut back, 1 base at V and 4 bases at J, with 15 bases in the middle. The CDR3 is CSARAARGLADTQYF. The CDR3 bases are TGCAGTGCTAGAGCCGCCAGGGGACTGGCAGATACGCAGTATTTT.

This clonotype was detected many times. Here the CDR3 DNA reads TGCGCCAGCAGCCAAGAGGCGTGGGGGCAAGAGACCCAGTACTTC. Translation gives CASSQEAWGQETQYF. This rearrangement joins TRBV4-1 to TRBJ2-5, with D tentatively TRBD1 or TRBD2 (5 bases each). This CDR3 comprises 15 residues. Germline V CDR1 and CDR2: MGHRA, YSYEKL. The V and J ends lost 0 bases and 2 bases respectively, with 10 bases between them.

This clonotype has a count of ten or more. This chain links TRBV7-9 with TRBJ2-1, with 10 positions matching TRBD1. After removal of 6 bases from V and 7 bases from J, the junction contained 6 bases not matched to a gene. CDR1 is SEHNR and CDR2 is FQNEAQ in the germline V gene (reference sequence). The CDR3 contains 14 residues. The CDR3: CASRPGQGKNEQFF. The CDR3 DNA sequence: TGTGCCAGCAGGCCGGGACAGGGGAAAAATGAGCAGTTCTTC.

The chain employs TRBV2 and TRBJ2-3; the match to TRBD2 covers 10 bases. The germline V gene has CDR1 SNHLY and CDR2 FYNNEI. The CDR3 extends over 16 amino acids. The junction had 5 bases not matched to a gene; V was cut back by 1 base and J by 4 bases. CDR3 amino acids: CASSEVAGGGADTQYF. The CDR3 DNA reads TGTGCCAGCAGTGAAGTAGCGGGGGGTGGAGCAGATACGCAGTATTTT.

In this sample, this clonotype turned up many times. This CDR3 is missing its conserved last phenylalanine or tryptophan, likely due to a read error. The rearrangement joins TRBV20-1 to TRBJ2-5; a weak D match, TRBD1 (6 bases). Germline lookup yields CDR1 DFQATT and CDR2 SNEGSKA (reference sequence). The CDR3 runs 11 residues. V was trimmed by 4 bases and J by 11 bases, leaving 14 bases between them. The CDR3 sequence: CSAKTGQNQYV. CDR3 nucleotides: TGCAGTGCTAAGACTGGACAGAATCAGTACGTC.

This chain connects TRBV9 to TRBJ2-7; tentative D call: TRBD2 (7 bases). Germline CDR1 is SGDLS and CDR2 is YYNGEE. Trimming shortened V by 3 bases and J by 6 bases, and 19 bases separated the two germline ends. This CDR3 is built from 15 residues. CDR3 in amino acids: CASSAGEGVIGEQYF. The CDR3 coding sequence is TGTGCCAGCAGCGCGGGGGAGGGGGTAATCGGCGAGCAGTACTTC.